One and the same sample provided the 2 T cell receptor beta chains below, sequenced in a study of patients and donors after allogeneic stem cell transplantation. TCRdb re-analysed the RT-PCR reads in MiXCR, keeping a single row per CDR3 protein. Among fewer than 75,000 distinct CDR3 sequences, approximately 26% were seen once, and the ten largest hold 26%. The sequencing sample was made of blood, either unsorted or a sorted T cell fraction (not recorded which). These receptors all stem from a human donor who was either an allogeneic HSCT recipient or a stem cell or donor lymphocyte infusion donor (not recorded which). It is not recorded whose cells these are; they may come from a transplant donor.

The chain is built from TRBV15 and TRBJ2-1; D is unclear. The CDR3 has 17 amino acids. The V and J ends lost 0 bases and 5 bases respectively, with 17 bases between them. Germline V lookup: CDR1 LNHNV, CDR2 YYDKDF (reference sequence). The CDR3 DNA is TGTGCCACCAGCAGAGATCGGGCTACAGTAAGAAACAATGAGCAGTTCTTC. Its translation is CATSRDRATVRNNEQFF.

This chain uses TRBV7-9 with TRBJ2-3, with 13 nucleotides matching TRBD2. Germline lookup yields CDR1 SEHNR and CDR2 FQNEAQ (reference sequence). There are 18 residues in the CDR3. V gave up 3 bases and J gave up 6 bases; unmatched junction bases: 12. The CDR3 loop reads CASSLTSGGFYLSDTQYF. In nucleotides, the CDR3 is TGTGCCAGCAGCTTGACTAGCGGGGGGTTTTACCTCTCGGATACGCAGTATTTT. Variable domain in full (rest from reference TRBV7-9 and TRBJ2-3): DTGVSQNPRHKITKRGQNVTFRCDPISEHNRLYWYRQTLGQGPEFLTYFQNEAQLEKSRLLSDRFSAERPKGSFSTLEIQRTEQGDSAMYLCASSLTSGGFYLSDTQYFGPGTRLTVL.